The 24 T cell receptor beta chains below come from one sample, sequenced in a study of T cell repertoires in cytomegalovirus infection. One entry per CDR3 protein, called by TCRdb with MiXCR from the reads. The sample holds more than 110,000 distinct CDR3 sequences, roughly 32% seen once. No antigen is known for these receptors. This specimen was CD8+ T cells from cultured PBMCs, taken from culture after CMV antigen stimulation. The receptors were sampled from a human donor in good health (CMV status not recorded). Some clones in this sample may be carry-over from other donors' samples.

The J gene is TRBJ2-5, the V gene TRBV7-9; D possibly corresponds to TRBD2 (7 bases). Germline CDR1 reads SEHNR; CDR2 reads FQNEAQ (reference sequence). V was clipped by 6 bases and J by 4 bases, with 12 bases between them. The CDR3 spans 13 residues. DNA of the CDR3: TGTGCCAGCAGAAAAGGGGGGGTAGAGACCCAGTACTTC. It specifies CASRKGGVETQYF. Looking up the rest from reference TRBV7-9 and TRBJ2-5 gives the full variable domain: DTGVSQNPRHKITKRGQNVTFRCDPISEHNRLYWYRQTLGQGPEFLTYFQNEAQLEKSRLLSDRFSAERPKGSFSTLEIQRTEQGDSAMYLCASRKGGVETQYFGPGTRLLVL.

This clonotype was seen more than once but under ten times. The gene calls are TRBV7-6 and TRBJ2-3; TRBD1 agrees at 9 bases. The germline CDR1 and CDR2 sequences are SGHVS and FNYEAQ. The CDR3 spans 17 residues. V lost 2 bases and J lost 2; bases outside the gene matches: 8. The CDR3 nucleotides are TGTGCCAGCAGCTTACCAGGGGGGACAGGGCACACAGATACGCAGTATTTT. Residues: CASSLPGGTGHTDTQYF.

Ten or more counts support this clonotype. The chain recombines TRBV12-3 or TRBV12-4 with TRBJ1-2; D possibly corresponds to TRBD1 (5 bases). The V gene lost 10 bases and the J gene lost 8 bases, with 14 bases spanning the gap. The CDR3 totals 11 residues. The CDR3 protein is CAIRYGGGYTF. CDR3 DNA: TGTGCCATCCGTTACGGGGGGGGCTACACCTTC.

The chain uses TRBV7-6 and TRBJ2-3; 7 positions match TRBD2. CDR1 SGHVS and CDR2 FNYEAQ come from the germline V gene. The V segment lost 8 bases and the J segment 2 bases; nucleotides outside the gene matches: 10. CDR3 length: 15 amino acids. The CDR3 bases are TGTGCCAGCTCCGGACCAGCGGGGCCCACAGATACGCAGTATTTT. Translating gives CASSGPAGPTDTQYF.

This clonotype was observed a few times. The chain couples TRBV12-3 or TRBV12-4 to TRBJ2-1; D could derive from TRBD1 or TRBD2 (5 bases each). This CDR3 comprises 13 residues. The V and J ends lost 6 bases and 5 bases respectively, with 11 bases between them. The CDR3 DNA reads as TGTGCCAGCAGCCTCGGGACCCACAATGAGCAGTTCTTC. Its protein product is CASSLGTHNEQFF.

This clonotype occurred once. V and J are TRBV6-5 and TRBJ1-1; maybe TRBD1 (5 bases). Germline assignment: CDR1 MNHEY and CDR2 SVGAGI. The CDR3 contains 15 residues. Trimming removed 0 bases from V and 4 bases from J, with 12 bases in between. The CDR3 is CASSYSTGAATEAFF. Written as DNA, the CDR3 is TGTGCCAGCAGTTACTCGACTGGGGCGGCCACTGAAGCTTTCTTT.

The V and J genes are TRBV11-2 and TRBJ1-4; unclear D gene. The germline CDR1 and CDR2 sequences are SGHAT and FQNNGV. The CDR3 is 16 residues long. Deletions cut 1 base from V and 3 bases from J, with 12 bases between. CDR3 nucleotides: TGTGCCAGCAGCTTAGTGGGTGGACTATCTAATGAAAAACTGTTTTTT. Translated: CASSLVGGLSNEKLFF.

This clonotype has at least ten counts. The CDR3 coding sequence is TGTGCCAGCAGAAGACAGGGCAACTATGGCTACACCTTC. It translates to CASRRQGNYGYTF. The chain carries TRBV6-1 and TRBJ1-2; TRBD1 agrees at 7 bases. The CDR3 contains 13 residues. Germline trimming cut 6 bases from V and 2 bases from J; bases unmatched to any gene: 3. The germline V gene has CDR1 MNHNS and CDR2 SASEGT.

The rearrangement joins TRBV7-2 to TRBJ2-7, with 7 bases identical to TRBD2. The germline V gene has CDR1 SGHTA and CDR2 FQGNSA. V gave up 4 bases and J gave up 0 bases; unmatched junction bases: 3. CDR3 length: 14 amino acids. The CDR3 nucleotides are TGTGCCAGCAGCTCGCGACTAGCCTCCTACGAGCAGTACTTC. Translating it yields CASSSRLASYEQYF.

Ten or more counts support this clonotype. This chain uses TRBV7-3 with TRBJ2-6, with 7 bases identical to TRBD1. V trimming: 5 bases; J trimming: 3 bases; junction bases outside the gene matches: 7. Per germline, CDR1 SGHTA and CDR2 FQGTGA. This CDR3 is built from 16 residues. The CDR3 here is CASSPEGGGGANVLTF. The DNA of the CDR3 is TGTGCCAGCAGCCCCGAAGGGGGCGGTGGGGCCAACGTCCTGACTTTC. Drawing the rest from reference TRBV7-3 and TRBJ2-6, the complete variable domain is GAGVSQTPSNKVTEKGKYVELRCDPISGHTALYWYRQSLGQGPEFLIYFQGTGAADDSGLPNDRFFAVRPEGSVSTLKIQRTERGDSAVYLCASSPEGGGGANVLTFGAGSRLTVL.

This clonotype has a count of ten or more. V usage is TRBV7-6 and J usage is TRBJ2-6, with 9 bases identical to TRBD1. CDR1 and CDR2 from the germline V gene are SGHVS and FNYEAQ. V dropped 1 base and J dropped 0; count of bases not matched to a gene: 7. This CDR3 region has 19 residues. The CDR3 DNA sequence: TGTGCCAGCAGCTTAGTCGGCGGGACAGGGACCTCTGGGGCCAACGTCCTGACTTTC. Its protein is CASSLVGGTGTSGANVLTF.

This clonotype was seen a handful of times. The rearrangement links TRBV19 to TRBJ1-1; tentatively, D is TRBD1 (5 bases). The germline V and J ends were trimmed by 2 bases and 5 bases, with 12 bases remaining between them. This CDR3 has 14 amino acids. In germline, CDR1 is LNHDA, CDR2 SQIVND (reference sequence). This CDR3 is CASSIWAGQTEAFF. CDR3 DNA sequence: TGTGCCAGTAGTATATGGGCAGGACAAACTGAAGCTTTCTTT.

There are many counts of this clonotype. The rearrangement links TRBV11-1 to TRBJ1-1; D ambiguous. CDR3 length equals 13 residues. The V gene's germline CDR1 is SGHAT and CDR2 FQDESV (reference sequence). Trimming took off 0 bases at V and 4 bases at J, with 6 bases between the two ends. The CDR3 spells CASSLADPTEAFF. In DNA form, the CDR3 reads TGTGCCAGCAGCTTAGCTGACCCCACTGAAGCTTTCTTT.

V usage is TRBV2 and J usage is TRBJ2-3; tentative D call: TRBD2 (5 bases). This CDR3 contains 15 residues. Trimming pared 6 bases from V and 2 bases from J, leaving 15 bases between. Germline CDR1 and CDR2: SNHLY and FYNNEI. CDR3 DNA sequence: TGTGCCAGCAGGCAATCCTCCGGGGTCACAGATACGCAGTATTTT. As protein: CASRQSSGVTDTQYF.

The chain is built from TRBV18 and TRBJ1-1; no clear D gene. Germline CDR1 KGHSH, CDR2 LQKENI. Trimming took 6 bases from V and 3 from J, leaving 11 bases between them. There are 13 residues in the CDR3. As DNA, the CDR3 is TGTGCCAGCTCGACAAGCTTGGACACTGAAGCTTTCTTT. It encodes CASSTSLDTEAFF.

Comment on this clonotype: One base away lies a much larger clone, so this may be a sequencing read error. This chain links TRBV7-2 with TRBJ2-2, with D hard to call. The ends were cut back, 5 bases at V and 4 bases at J, with 8 bases in the middle. The germline V gene has CDR1 SGHTA and CDR2 FQGNSA. This CDR3 comprises 13 residues. The CDR3, as DNA: TGTGCCAGCAGCATAGGGTTCACCGGGGAGCTGTTTTTT. Translation gives CASSIGFTGELFF.

The chain combines TRBV4-1 with TRBJ1-6; a weak D match, TRBD1 (6 bases). Per germline, CDR1 MGHRA and CDR2 YSYEKL. Trimming cost V 1 base and J 4 bases, with 8 bases left between them. This CDR3 comprises 15 residues. CDR3 nucleotides: TGCGCCAGCAGCCAAGGGGGACATTATAATTCACCCCTCCACTTT. Its translation is CASSQGGHYNSPLHF.

This clonotype was seen just once. One junction end does not reproduce the germline sequence, and a read error may be involved. The chain couples TRBV4-1 to TRBJ1-1, with D uncertain. The CDR3 length is 14 residues. Germline V lookup: CDR1 MGHRA, CDR2 YSYEKL. The CDR3 sequence is CASSPKQLNTEAFF. As DNA, the CDR3 is TGTGCCAGCAGCCCGAAACAGTTGAACACTGAAGCTTTCTTT.

The V and J genes are TRBV2 and TRBJ2-1; D is unclear. CDR1 is SNHLY, CDR2 FYNNEI, per germline. Trimming stripped 8 bases from V and 7 bases from J, with 21 bases between. The CDR3 covers 15 residues. CDR3 in DNA: TGTGCCAGCCTAGAAGGGATAAGCCCTTCGAATGAGCAGTTCTTC. It codes for CASLEGISPSNEQFF.

This chain uses TRBV6-6 with TRBJ1-1; the D gene is possibly TRBD1 (5 bases). This CDR3 is 14 amino acids long. Germline V gene data show CDR1 as MNHNY and CDR2 as SVGAGI (reference sequence). Trimming removed 4 bases from V and 1 base from J, with 10 bases in between. The CDR3: CASSFPQGNTEAFF. CDR3 nucleotides: TGTGCCAGCAGTTTCCCCCAGGGGAACACTGAAGCTTTCTTT.

This clonotype was observed a few times. This chain uses TRBV7-9 with TRBJ2-7, with D hard to call. The CDR3 is 14 residues long. Trimming left V 2 bases short and J 2 bases short, with 10 bases between. Germline CDR1 reads SEHNR; CDR2 reads FQNEAQ (reference sequence). CDR3 nucleotides: TGTGCCAGCAGCTTAAACTTAGGGACCTACGAGCAGTACTTC. Protein product: CASSLNLGTYEQYF.

This clonotype was recorded once. This chain joins TRBV12-3 or TRBV12-4 and TRBJ2-1, with D possibly being TRBD2 (5 bases). V was shortened by 4 bases and J by 5 bases, with 18 bases between the two germline ends. CDR3 size: 16 residues. The CDR3 loop reads CASSYVSGSGDNEQFF. The CDR3, as DNA: TGTGCCAGCAGTTACGTTAGTGGGAGTGGGGACAATGAGCAGTTCTTC.

The chain recombines TRBV7-9 with TRBJ2-7, with D perhaps given as TRBD1 or TRBD2 (5 bases each). The V gene's germline CDR1 is SEHNR and CDR2 FQNEAQ (reference sequence). Trimming shortened V by 4 bases and J by 3 bases, and 7 bases separated the two germline ends. This CDR3 has 12 residues. CDR3 nucleotide sequence: TGTGCCAGCAGCTGGGGGAACTACGAGCAGTACTTC. Residues: CASSWGNYEQYF.

This clonotype was seen at least ten times. This sequence joins TRBV7-8 and TRBJ2-1; D possibly corresponds to TRBD2 (6 bases). This CDR3 spans 18 amino acids. Trimming left V 3 bases short and J 0 bases short, with 18 bases between. CDR1 SGHVS and CDR2 FQNEAQ come from the germline V gene. The CDR3 region has the DNA TGTGCCAGCAGCTTTTCTAGCGAAAGCCCTAGCTCCTACAATGAGCAGTTCTTC. Translated: CASSFSSESPSSYNEQFF.